These 5 T cell receptor beta chains came from one sample sequenced in a study of OX40 agonist ivuxolimab in advanced cancers. Measured with immunoSEQ multiplex PCR; TCRdb has only the in-frame clones, and not every one. In the table there are about 76,000 clones, 75% to 85% of which are singletons. Sequencing was performed on CD4+ or CD8+ T cells sorted from blood, taken in a trial of the OX40 agonist ivuxolimab. These receptor sequences come from an adult with an advanced solid tumor such as melanoma, head and neck, liver or kidney cancer.

The V call is TRBV2, the J call TRBJ2-7; TRBD2 is a possible D gene (7 bases). Trimming pared 6 bases from V and 3 bases from J, leaving 18 bases between. Germline-derived CDR1 and CDR2 are SNHLY and FYNNEI. The CDR3 is made up of 15 amino acids. CDR3 loop: CASRGGPDTHYEQYF. DNA of the CDR3: TGTGCCAGCAGGGGGGGGCCGGACACCCACTACGAGCAGTACTTC.

This rearrangement joins TRBV5-4 to TRBJ2-5, with D unresolved. The length of the CDR3 is 15 residues. Trimming cost V 0 bases and J 5 bases, with 14 bases left between them. Per the germline V gene, CDR1 is SGHNT and CDR2 is YYREEE (reference sequence). CDR3 protein: CASSLDTPSWETQYF. In DNA, the CDR3 is TGTGCCAGCAGCTTGGACACCCCAAGTTGGGAGACCCAGTACTTC.

The CDR3 DNA sequence: TGCGCCAGCGGACTCGCGGGCCAGGGTGTTAGTGGCTACACCTTC. This encodes CASGLAGQGVSGYTF. The chain combines TRBV4-1 with TRBJ1-2, with D maybe TRBD1 (5 bases). This CDR3 region has 15 residues. V was trimmed by 8 bases and J by 7 bases, leaving 23 bases between them. The germline gives CDR1 MGHRA, CDR2 YSYEKL.

The chain carries TRBV6-6 and TRBJ2-5; 11 bases agree with TRBD2. Germline V gives CDR1 MNHNY, CDR2 SVGAGI (reference sequence). This CDR3 is built from 15 residues. V was clipped by 6 bases and J by 0 bases; unmatched bases: 3. The CDR3 sequence is CASRLAGAYQETQYF. CDR3 nucleotides: TGTGCCAGCAGACTAGCGGGAGCGTACCAAGAGACCCAGTACTTC.

V and J are TRBV19 and TRBJ1-2, with no clear D. The V end lost 3 bases, the J end lost 2 bases, and 7 bases lay between the germline ends. From germline, CDR1 is LNHDA and CDR2 SQIVND (reference sequence). This CDR3 spans 13 amino acids. CDR3 DNA: TGTGCCAGTAGTATTAAAGGGAACTATGGCTACACCTTC. Its protein is CASSIKGNYGYTF.